The present entry profiles one T cell receptor beta chain with its context. The sample is drawn from a study of blood T cell repertoires in COVID-19. The repertoire was sequenced with immunoSEQ multiplex PCR; TCRdb's copy has only in-frame clones and lacks some. The table has fewer than 450,000 clones, roughly nine tenths seen once. This CDR3 is 18 amino acids long. The V and J ends lost 1 base and 0 bases, in that order; junction bases with no gene match: 8. Per germline, CDR1 SGHVS and CDR2 FNYEAQ. Sequenced: PBMCs or T cells enriched from blood (not recorded which). This clonotype was sampled from a woman in her 30s who had recovered from COVID-19. The chain links TRBV7-6 to TRBJ2-2; 7 nucleotides agree with TRBD1. The CDR3 bases are TGTGCCAGCAGCTTAGATCCCTTGGGGACAGCGAACACCGGGGAGCTGTTTTTT. Its protein product is CASSLDPLGTANTGELFF.